Below, 13 T cell receptor beta chains from the same sample are listed, as sequenced in a study of T-cell memory formation after mild COVID-19. MiXCR, run by TCRdb on the 5' RACE reads, gives a single entry per CDR3 protein. The table lists tens of thousands of distinct CDR3 sequences, over 9% of them singletons. Sequenced sample: PBMCs or a T cell subset sorted from them (not recorded which). All receptors derive from an adult woman who had mild COVID-19 (a few samples of this study predate the infection). Cell type and time point are not known.

The genes are TRBV29-1 and TRBJ1-1; the D gene is possibly TRBD1 (6 bases). Germline CDR1 is SQVTM and CDR2 is ANQGSEA. The CDR3 length is 13 residues. Trimming took 6 bases from V and 4 from J, leaving 15 bases between them. The CDR3 bases are TGCAGCGTCGCACAGGGCGGGGGCACTGAAGCTTTCTTT. It yields the protein CSVAQGGGTEAFF.

This clonotype was counted a few times. The chain employs TRBV18 and TRBJ2-3; TRBD1 matches at 7 bases. This CDR3 has 16 residues. Germline V gene data show CDR1 as KGHSH and CDR2 as LQKENI. The V gene end was trimmed by 3 bases and the J gene end by 1 base; junction bases not matched to a gene: 7. For the CDR3, the DNA is TGTGCCAGCTCACCTCCGGTAGGGACAGGCACAGATACGCAGTATTTT. It is translated as CASSPPVGTGTDTQYF.

The gene calls are TRBV5-4 and TRBJ2-1; 7 bases agree with TRBD2. V shed 7 bases, J shed 3 bases, and the junction held 7 bases outside the gene matches. Germline CDR1 SGHNT, CDR2 YYREEE (reference sequence). The CDR3 is made up of 14 amino acids. DNA for the CDR3: TGTGCCAGCGGGCGGGAGACTCGCTACAATGAGCAGTTCTTC. As protein: CASGRETRYNEQFF.

This clonotype has more than one count but fewer than ten. The chain recombines TRBV4-1 with TRBJ2-6; 8 nucleotides match TRBD1. Trimming cost V 4 bases and J 0 bases; bases outside gene matches: 5. This CDR3 comprises 17 residues. The germline CDR1 and CDR2 sequences are MGHRA and YSYEKL. CDR3 nucleotides: TGCGCCAGCAGCCTGGGACAGGTTCGCTCTGGGGCCAACGTCCTGACTTTC. As protein: CASSLGQVRSGANVLTF.

This clonotype was seen ten or more times. CDR3 nucleotides: TGTGCCACCTCCGCAGCGGATACGCAGTATTTT. It codes for CATSAADTQYF. The chain combines TRBV6-5 with TRBJ2-3; no definite D call. The CDR3 spans 11 residues. In germline, CDR1 is MNHEY, CDR2 SVGAGI. V was trimmed by 10 bases and J by 6 bases, leaving 11 bases between them.

The V gene is TRBV6-2 or TRBV6-3, the J gene TRBJ2-1; tentative D call: TRBD2 (5 bases). This CDR3 contains 14 residues. The V gene's germline CDR1 is MNHEY and CDR2 SVGEGT. Deletions cut 0 bases from V and 7 bases from J, with 10 bases between. The CDR3 nucleotides are TGTGCCAGCAGTTACTCGGGAGTTCAGAATGAGCAGTTCTTC. Protein: CASSYSGVQNEQFF.

This clonotype was picked up many times. This chain uses TRBV12-3 or TRBV12-4 with TRBJ2-1, with 11 nucleotides matching TRBD2. This CDR3 spans 14 amino acids. V shed 6 bases and J 5 bases; nucleotides not matched to a gene: 3. The CDR3 DNA reads as TGTGCCAGCAGGGCTAGCGGGGGGAACAATGAGCAGTTCTTC. It translates to CASRASGGNNEQFF.

This clonotype has ten or more counts. The chain uses TRBV10-3 and TRBJ1-6; D may be TRBD1 (5 bases). The V and J ends lost 5 bases and 8 bases respectively, with 10 bases between them. The CDR3 length is 13 residues. CDR1 and CDR2 (germline): ENHRY, SYGVKD. CDR3 nucleotides: TGTGCCATCAGTTTATTGGGGGATTCACCCCTCCACTTT. Residues: CAISLLGDSPLHF.

This clonotype was seen a handful of times. This chain connects TRBV7-2 to TRBJ1-2; D remains unclear. Germline assignment: CDR1 SGHTA and CDR2 FQGNSA. V shed 7 bases and J shed 4 bases, with 13 bases lying between them. This CDR3 has 13 amino acids. CDR3 nucleotides: TGTGCCAGCACCACGGGTAGGGCCTATGGCTACACCTTC. Translated, it gives CASTTGRAYGYTF. Based on the CDR3 plus reference TRBV7-2 and TRBJ1-2, the full variable domain is GAGVSQSPSNKVTEKGKDVELRCDPISGHTALYWYRQSLGQGLEFLIYFQGNSAPDKSGLPSDRFSAERTGGSVSTLTIQRTQQEDSAVYLCASTTGRAYGYTFGSGTRLTVV.

The chain joins TRBV25-1 to TRBJ1-1, with 7 bases lining up with TRBD1. J was trimmed by 6 bases and V by 4 bases; bases with no gene match: 5. Germline CDR1 and CDR2: MGHDK and SYGVNS. The CDR3 has 13 residues. CDR3 sequence: CASSAQGVSEAFF. CDR3 DNA sequence: TGTGCCAGCAGTGCCCAGGGGGTCTCTGAAGCTTTCTTT.

This clonotype is medium-sized (0.01 to 0.1%) by share. The CDR3 spells CASSFRLEETQYF. The CDR3 DNA reads TGTGCCAGCAGCTTTCGACTGGAGGAGACCCAGTACTTC. The rearrangement joins TRBV7-8 to TRBJ2-5; D unresolved. Germline CDR1 reads SGHVS; CDR2 reads FQNEAQ. V gave up 3 bases and J gave up 5 bases, with 10 bases separating them. The CDR3 spans 13 residues.

The V and J genes are TRBV14 and TRBJ2-2, with D unclear. The V gene lost 2 bases and the J gene lost 1 base, with 11 bases spanning the gap. CDR3 length equals 16 residues. Germline V gives CDR1 SGHDN, CDR2 FVKESK. Written as DNA, the CDR3 is TGTGCCAGCAGCCAAAGCCCGGGCGGGAACACCGGGGAGCTGTTTTTT. It is translated as CASSQSPGGNTGELFF.

This clonotype turned up a few times. V is TRBV7-2 and J is TRBJ2-3, with D unresolved. V lost 5 bases and J lost 6, with 9 bases in between. The germline CDR1 and CDR2 sequences are SGHTA and FQGNSA. The CDR3 is 12 residues long. The CDR3 protein is CASSALSDTQYF. The CDR3 nucleotides are TGTGCCAGCAGCGCCCTCAGTGATACGCAGTATTTT. The variable domain in full, with the rest retrieved from reference TRBV7-2 and TRBJ2-3, is GAGVSQSPSNKVTEKGKDVELRCDPISGHTALYWYRQSLGQGLEFLIYFQGNSAPDKSGLPSDRFSAERTGGSVSTLTIQRTQQEDSAVYLCASSALSDTQYFGPGTRLTVL.